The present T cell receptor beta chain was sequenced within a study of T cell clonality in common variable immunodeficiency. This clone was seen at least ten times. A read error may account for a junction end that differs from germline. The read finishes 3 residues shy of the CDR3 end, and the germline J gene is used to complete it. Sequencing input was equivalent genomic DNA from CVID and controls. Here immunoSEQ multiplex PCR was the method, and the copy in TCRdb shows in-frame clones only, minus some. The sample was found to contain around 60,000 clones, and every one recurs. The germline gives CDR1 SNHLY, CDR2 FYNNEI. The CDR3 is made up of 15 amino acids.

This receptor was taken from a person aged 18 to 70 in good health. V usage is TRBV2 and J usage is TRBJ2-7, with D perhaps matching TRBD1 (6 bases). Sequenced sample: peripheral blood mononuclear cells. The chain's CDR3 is CAGRTRTVPSYEQYF. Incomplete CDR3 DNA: TGTGCCGGCAGAACCCGGACAGTCCCATCCTACGAG.